This T cell receptor beta chain was recovered during a study of T cells in Graves' hyperthyroidism and ophthalmopathy. Study context: Blood was drawn when the patient was first diagnosed and still untreated. The study's findings and limits: Researchers found most expanded thyroid clonotypes above 0.001 in blood as well.

Across 18 months, stable Graves' hyperthyroidism was marked by no progression to ophthalmopathy. Exclusion of patients followed from uncontrolled infection, other autoimmune disease, pregnancy or lactation. From germline, CDR1 is MNHNS and CDR2 SASEGT. This CDR3 spans 15 amino acids. V lost 6 bases and J 2 bases, leaving 14 bases between the germline ends. As concerns this clonotype: Its antigen is as yet unknown.

What was amplified from RNA transcripts were TCR beta CDR3 regions. Initially, a first-round RT-PCR of the TCR CDR3 employed the HTBI primer set. Each CDR3 protein gets one entry after TCRdb re-called the multiplex PCR reads with MiXCR. The sample records approximately 520,000 distinct CDR3 sequences, more than 20% being singletons. The V call is TRBV6-1, the J call TRBJ1-5; D not resolved. This receptor was identified in a young man with Graves' hyperthyroidism. The sample taken for sequencing was blood. CDR3 region: CASRGDIGGNQPQHF. For the CDR3, the DNA is TGTGCCAGCAGGGGAGACATTGGGGGCAATCAGCCCCAGCATTTT.